Below, 29 T cell receptor beta chains from the same sample are listed, as sequenced in a study of beta chain features in type 1 diabetes. Study observations and caveats: Type 1 diabetes patients had moderately but significantly shorter TCRB CDR3s in all four CD4+ subsets.

Investigators reverse transcribed all isolated RNA, so they sequenced expressed TCRB transcripts. This table comes from immunoSEQ multiplex PCR, and its TCRdb copy is limited to in-frame clones, with some not included. This repertoire shows 150,000 to 200,000 clones, 8% to 8.5% found once; its top ten account for 0.54%. These receptors are not linked to any known antigen. Material for sequencing was central memory CD4+ T cells from blood. All receptors come from a woman in her late teens or twenties with type 1 diabetes.

V and J are TRBV7-2 and TRBJ2-7; a weak D match, TRBD1 (6 bases). Germline loops: CDR1 SGHTA, CDR2 FQGNSA. The CDR3 runs to 13 residues. V was pared by 4 bases and J by 4 bases, with 11 bases between. CDR3 nucleotide sequence: TGTGCCAGCAGCTCCACAGGGCGGTACGAGCAGTACTTC. Protein sequence: CASSSTGRYEQYF.

This clone has only a few counts. The chain combines TRBV11-3 with TRBJ1-2, with no clear D. The germline V and J ends were trimmed by 0 bases and 0 bases, with 5 bases remaining between them. CDR1 and CDR2 from the germline V gene are SGHNT and YENEEA. This CDR3 is 14 amino acids long. CDR3: CASSLDLTNYGYTF. Here the CDR3 DNA reads TGTGCCAGCAGCTTAGATCTTACTAACTATGGCTACACCTTC.

This clone was recorded a few times. This chain uses TRBV7-2 with TRBJ2-1; 13 bases line up with TRBD2. V was pared by 5 bases and J by 0 bases, with 10 bases of the junction left unmatched. The germline gives CDR1 SGHTA, CDR2 FQGNSA. The CDR3 is 19 amino acids. The CDR3 DNA sequence: TGTGCCAGCAGCCCGCGACTAGCGGGGGGACCTAGCTCCTACAATGAGCAGTTCTTC. This gives the protein CASSPRLAGGPSSYNEQFF.

This clone occurred a few times. The chain has TRBV5-1 and TRBJ2-3, with 7 bases fitting TRBD1. The CDR3 has 16 residues. Unmatched junction bases numbered 14, after V lost 4 bases and J lost 6 bases. Germline CDR1 reads SGHRS; CDR2 reads YFSETQ. The CDR3 nucleotides read TGCGCCAGCAGCCGCGAGACAGGGCTAATCAGGGATACGCAGTATTTT. This gives the protein CASSRETGLIRDTQYF.

This rearrangement joins TRBV11-3 to TRBJ2-2; D ambiguous. CDR3 length: 14 residues. The ends were cut back, 0 bases at V and 0 bases at J, with 2 bases in the middle. Looked up from germline, CDR1 is SGHNT and CDR2 is YENEEA. The CDR3: CASSLDTNTGELFF. In DNA form, the CDR3 reads TGTGCCAGCAGCTTAGATACGAACACCGGGGAGCTGTTTTTT. Full variable domain (outside the CDR3, taken from reference TRBV11-3 and TRBJ2-2): EAGVVQSPRYKIIEKKQPVAFWCNPISGHNTLYWYLQNLGQGPELLIRYENEEAVDDSQLPKDRFSAERLKGVDSTLKIQPAELGDSAVYLCASSLDTNTGELFFGEGSRLTVL.

The rearrangement joins TRBV6-1 to TRBJ2-7; D remains unclear. The V gene lost 1 base and the J gene lost 0 bases, with 7 bases spanning the gap. CDR1 MNHNS and CDR2 SASEGT come from the germline V gene. The CDR3 consists of 14 residues. The DNA of the CDR3 is TGTGCCAGCAGTGAAGGTTTCTACTCCTACGAGCAGTACTTC. Translation gives CASSEGFYSYEQYF.

In this sample, this clone turned up a few times. The J gene is TRBJ2-1, the V gene TRBV7-9; TRBD2 aligns across 7 bases. This CDR3 is 16 amino acids long. V lost 7 bases, J lost 7 bases, and 16 bases stayed unmatched. Germline loops: CDR1 SEHNR, CDR2 FQNEAQ (reference sequence). CDR3 in amino acids: CASTPGFAGVGNEQFF. DNA of the CDR3: TGTGCCAGCACCCCGGGGTTTGCGGGAGTCGGGAATGAGCAGTTCTTC. Looking up the rest from reference TRBV7-9 and TRBJ2-1 gives the full variable domain: DTGVSQNPRHKITKRGQNVTFRCDPISEHNRLYWYRQTLGQGPEFLTYFQNEAQLEKSRLLSDRFSAERPKGSFSTLEIQRTEQGDSAMYLCASTPGFAGVGNEQFFGPGTRLTVL.

This chain joins TRBV5-6 and TRBJ1-5; 8 positions agree with TRBD1. In germline, CDR1 is SGHDT, CDR2 YYEEEE. The CDR3 length is 14 residues. The junction had 9 bases not matched to a gene; V was cut back by 4 bases and J by 9 bases. This chain's CDR3 is CASSAAGGGGPQHF. In DNA, the CDR3 is TGTGCCAGCAGCGCCGCAGGGGGCGGTGGGCCCCAGCATTTT.

This rearrangement joins TRBV28 to TRBJ1-2; 7 bases map to TRBD1. The CDR3 has 13 residues. V shed 2 bases and J 4 bases; nucleotides not matched to a gene: 1. CDR1 MDHEN and CDR2 SYDVKM come from the germline V gene. The CDR3 loop is CASSLQGVYGYTF. In DNA, the CDR3 is TGTGCCAGCAGTTTACAGGGGGTCTATGGCTACACCTTC.

This clone has a handful of counts. CDR3 sequence reads: CASSLYEQYF. The CDR3 bases are TGTGCCAGCAGTCTGTACGAGCAGTACTTC. The rearrangement links TRBV28 to TRBJ2-7, with D hard to call. The germline CDR1 and CDR2 sequences are MDHEN and SYDVKM. The CDR3 covers 10 residues. The germline V and J ends were trimmed by 5 bases and 4 bases, with 3 bases remaining between them.

This clone occurred a few times. This chain joins TRBV10-3 and TRBJ1-6, with D possibly matching TRBD1 (6 bases). The V end was cut by 2 bases, the J end by 5 bases, with 7 bases between. The CDR3 consists of 14 residues. CDR1 is ENHRY and CDR2 is SYGVKD in the germline V gene. Here the CDR3 DNA reads TGTGCCATCAGTGAGACAGGGAATAATTCACCCCTCCACTTT. Amino acids: CAISETGNNSPLHF.

Only a few counts were recorded for this clone. Other DNA sequences of this sample code for an identical CDR3. Here the CDR3 DNA reads TGTGCCAGCAGCTTAGTGGGAGGAGTGAACTACGAGCAGTACTTC. This codes for CASSLVGGVNYEQYF. The chain recombines TRBV11-2 with TRBJ2-7; a possible D gene is TRBD2 (6 bases). The CDR3 is 15 amino acids. Germline values: CDR1 SGHAT, CDR2 FQNNGV. V was shortened by 1 base and J by 3 bases, with 13 bases between the two germline ends.

This CDR3 is CASSSRGLAGVYEQYF. In DNA, the CDR3 is TGTGCCAGCAGCTCAAGGGGACTAGCGGGAGTCTACGAGCAGTACTTC. The V and J genes are TRBV13 and TRBJ2-7; TRBD2 matches at 14 bases. CDR3 length: 16 residues. V trimming: 4 bases; J trimming: 3 bases; junction bases outside the gene matches: 5. In germline, CDR1 is PRHDT, CDR2 FYEKMQ (reference sequence). Full variable domain (rest looked up from reference TRBV13 and TRBJ2-7): AAGVIQSPRHLIKEKRETATLKCYPIPRHDTVYWYQQGPGQDPQFLISFYEKMQSDKGSIPDRFSAQQFSDYHSELNMSSLELGDSALYFCASSSRGLAGVYEQYFGPGTRLTVT.

The chain carries TRBV7-2 and TRBJ1-5; D not certain. Germline CDR1 SGHTA, CDR2 FQGNSA. V was pared by 5 bases and J by 2 bases, with 7 bases between. The CDR3 is 13 amino acids. The CDR3 loop reads CASSEGGNQPQHF. The CDR3, as DNA: TGTGCCAGCAGCGAGGGTGGCAATCAGCCCCAGCATTTT.

This clone was found a few times. This chain links TRBV5-6 with TRBJ2-5; D unresolved. CDR1 is SGHDT, CDR2 YYEEEE, per germline. The length of the CDR3 is 15 residues. V was cut by 4 bases and J by 0 bases, with 13 bases left in between. The CDR3 reads CASSARLGYQETQYF. The CDR3, as DNA: TGTGCCAGCAGCGCCAGACTCGGGTACCAAGAGACCCAGTACTTC. The full variable domain, rest sourced from reference TRBV5-6 and TRBJ2-5, is DAGVTQSPTHLIKTRGQQVTLRCSPKSGHDTVSWYQQALGQGPQFIFQYYEEEERQRGNFPDRFSGHQFPNYSSELNVNALLLGDSALYLCASSARLGYQETQYFGPGTRLLVL.

The V and J genes are TRBV9 and TRBJ2-1; TRBD1 matches at 10 bases. The ends lost 3 bases at V and 2 bases at J; junction bases unmatched: 5. This CDR3 is 16 amino acids long. CDR1 SGDLS and CDR2 YYNGEE come from the germline V gene. This chain's CDR3 is CASSAMTGGPYNEQFF. For the CDR3, the DNA is TGTGCCAGCAGCGCGATGACAGGGGGCCCCTACAATGAGCAGTTCTTC.

This clone has more than one count but fewer than ten. The V and J genes are TRBV19 and TRBJ2-7; 7 bases map to TRBD1. This CDR3 has 15 residues. After removal of 5 bases from V and 4 bases from J, the junction contained 11 bases not matched to a gene. The germline gives CDR1 LNHDA, CDR2 SQIVND (reference sequence). CDR3 amino acids: CASSRPGQGVYEQYF. The DNA for the CDR3 is TGTGCCAGTAGTCGTCCGGGGCAGGGGGTTTACGAGCAGTACTTC.

This clone was counted a few times. The V and J genes are TRBV19 and TRBJ2-7, with D unclear. Germline CDR1 LNHDA, CDR2 SQIVND (reference sequence). Between the trimmed V and J ends, which lost 3 bases and 6 bases, there was a span of 9 bases. CDR3 size: 12 residues. The CDR3 loop reads CASSMEYGEQYF. Written as DNA, the CDR3 is TGTGCCAGTAGTATGGAGTATGGCGAGCAGTACTTC. Based on the CDR3 plus reference TRBV19 and TRBJ2-7, the full variable domain is DGGITQSPKYLFRKEGQNVTLSCEQNLNHDAMYWYRQDPGQGLRLIYYSQIVNDFQKGDIAEGYSVSREKKESFPLTVTSAQKNPTAFYLCASSMEYGEQYFGPGTRLTVT.

Only a few counts were recorded for this clone. The rearrangement links TRBV4-3 to TRBJ2-5; D is uncertain. Trimming pared 0 bases from V and 9 bases from J, leaving 11 bases between. Germline loops: CDR1 LGHNA, CDR2 YSLEER. The CDR3 is 13 amino acids. CDR3 in amino acids: CASSQDRERPQYF. The CDR3 coding sequence is TGCGCCAGCAGCCAAGATCGAGAGAGGCCCCAGTACTTC.

The V gene is TRBV6-6, the J gene TRBJ1-2; 7 bases align to TRBD1. V shed 6 bases, J shed 7 bases, and the junction held 11 bases outside the gene matches. The CDR3 is 14 amino acids. CDR1 MNHNY and CDR2 SVGAGI come from the germline V gene (reference sequence). CDR3 bases: TGTGCCAGCAGGGCCGGAGACAGGGTCGGTGGCTACACCTTC. Translation: CASRAGDRVGGYTF.

This clone was found once. The chain carries TRBV6-5 and TRBJ2-5, with a possible D match to TRBD1 (5 bases). Germline CDR1 reads MNHEY; CDR2 reads SVGAGI. The V and J ends lost 10 bases and 4 bases respectively, with 10 bases between them. The length of the CDR3 is 11 residues. The CDR3 here is CATQGRETQYF. The CDR3 nucleotides are TGTGCCACGCAGGGCCGAGAGACCCAGTACTTC.

The chain combines TRBV30 with TRBJ2-3; D remains ambiguous. The CDR3 loop spans 13 amino acids. Trimming removed 0 bases at V and 2 bases at J, with 6 bases between. Per germline, CDR1 GTSNPN and CDR2 SVGIG (reference sequence). CDR3 protein: CAWSVQHTDTQYF. CDR3 bases: TGTGCCTGGAGTGTCCAACACACAGATACGCAGTATTTT.

This clone turned up a few times. V usage is TRBV4-1 and J usage is TRBJ2-7; 7 positions agree with TRBD1. V trimming: 1 base; J trimming: 3 bases; junction bases outside the gene matches: 3. The CDR3 totals 14 residues. The V gene's germline CDR1 is MGHRA and CDR2 YSYEKL. CDR3 sequence reads: CASSQAGTDYEQYF. The CDR3 nucleotides are TGCGCCAGCAGCCAAGCCGGGACAGACTACGAGCAGTACTTC.

The sample holds a few counts of this clone. V and J are TRBV28 and TRBJ2-2; TRBD1 matches at 8 bases. V shed 6 bases and J 6 bases; nucleotides not matched to a gene: 9. The germline gives CDR1 MDHEN, CDR2 SYDVKM. This CDR3 is built from 15 residues. CDR3 sequence: CASSATGVVSGELFF. The CDR3 DNA reads TGTGCCAGCAGCGCGACAGGGGTCGTCTCCGGGGAGCTGTTTTTT.

This clone showed up just a few times. J is TRBJ1-5 and V is TRBV9, with D possibly TRBD1 on 5 matching bases. Per germline, CDR1 SGDLS and CDR2 YYNGEE. V was clipped by 2 bases and J by 6 bases, with 12 bases between them. This CDR3 spans 14 amino acids. CDR3 nucleotides: TGTGCCAGCAGCGTCGGGGGGGAGGTTCAGCCCCAGCATTTT. Its translation: CASSVGGEVQPQHF.

This clone was seen more than once but under ten times. The rearrangement uses TRBV9 and TRBJ2-7; TRBD1 matches 7 bases. The germline gives CDR1 SGDLS, CDR2 YYNGEE. After removal of 4 bases from V and 0 bases from J, the junction contained 10 bases not matched to a gene. The CDR3 is made up of 16 amino acids. The CDR3 nucleotides read TGTGCCAGCAGCTTAGCCGGGACAGAGATCTCCTACGAGCAGTACTTC. Residues: CASSLAGTEISYEQYF.

Concerning this clone itself: A read error may produce the germline difference seen at one junction end. The chain employs TRBV10-3 and TRBJ1-5, with D possibly matching TRBD1 (5 bases). The germline V gene has CDR1 ENHRY and CDR2 SYGVKD. CDR3 length: 14 residues. CDR3 loop: CASSDSGGNQPQHF. The CDR3 DNA sequence: TGTGCCAGCAGTGATTCGGGGGGCAATCAGCCCCAGCATTTT.

The chain is built from TRBV29-1 and TRBJ2-7; 7 nucleotides align to TRBD2. This CDR3 spans 14 amino acids. J lost 3 bases, V lost 4 bases, and 9 bases had no gene match. Germline loops: CDR1 SQVTM, CDR2 ANQGSEA. CDR3 bases: TGCAGCGTTGGGGGCGGGAGCCCCCGCTACGAGCAGTACTTC. Its protein product is CSVGGGSPRYEQYF.

The rearrangement uses TRBV11-2 and TRBJ1-1; D is possibly TRBD1 (5 bases). Germline CDR1 reads SGHAT; CDR2 reads FQNNGV. The CDR3 is made up of 14 amino acids. Trimming left V 2 bases short and J 8 bases short, with 15 bases between. The CDR3 loop reads CASSLMGRREEAFF. The CDR3 DNA reads TGTGCCAGCAGCTTAATGGGACGGAGGGAAGAAGCTTTCTTT.